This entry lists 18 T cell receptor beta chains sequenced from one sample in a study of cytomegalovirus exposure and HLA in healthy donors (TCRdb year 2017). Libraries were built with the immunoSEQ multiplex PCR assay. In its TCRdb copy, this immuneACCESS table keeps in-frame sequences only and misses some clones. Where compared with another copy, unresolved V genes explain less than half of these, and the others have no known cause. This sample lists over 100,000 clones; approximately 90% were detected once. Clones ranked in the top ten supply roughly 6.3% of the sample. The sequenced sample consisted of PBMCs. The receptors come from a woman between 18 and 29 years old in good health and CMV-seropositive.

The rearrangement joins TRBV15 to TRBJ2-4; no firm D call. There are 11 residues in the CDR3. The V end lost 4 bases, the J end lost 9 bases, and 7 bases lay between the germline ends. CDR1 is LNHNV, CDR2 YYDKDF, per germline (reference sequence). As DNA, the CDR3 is TGTGCCACCAGCACCCTAGGCATTCAGTACTTC. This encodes CATSTLGIQYF. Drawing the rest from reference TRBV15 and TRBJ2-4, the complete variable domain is DAMVIQNPRYQVTQFGKPVTLSCSQTLNHNVMYWYQQKSSQAPKLLFHYYDKDFNNEADTPDNFQSRRPNTSFCFLDIRSPGLGDTAMYLCATSTLGIQYFGAGTRLSVL.

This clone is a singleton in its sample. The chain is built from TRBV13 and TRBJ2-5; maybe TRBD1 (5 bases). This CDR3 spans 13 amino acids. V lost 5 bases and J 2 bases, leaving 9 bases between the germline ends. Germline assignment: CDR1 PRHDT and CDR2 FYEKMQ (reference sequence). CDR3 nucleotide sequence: TGTGCCAGCAGCCGCAAGGGGCAAGAGACCCAGTACTTC. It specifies CASSRKGQETQYF.

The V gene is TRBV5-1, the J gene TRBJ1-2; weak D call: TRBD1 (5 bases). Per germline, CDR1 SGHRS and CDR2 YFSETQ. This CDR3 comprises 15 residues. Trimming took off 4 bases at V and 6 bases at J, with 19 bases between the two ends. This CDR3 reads CASSVGRDGWNGYTF. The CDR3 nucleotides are TGCGCCAGCAGCGTAGGGCGGGACGGCTGGAATGGCTACACCTTC.

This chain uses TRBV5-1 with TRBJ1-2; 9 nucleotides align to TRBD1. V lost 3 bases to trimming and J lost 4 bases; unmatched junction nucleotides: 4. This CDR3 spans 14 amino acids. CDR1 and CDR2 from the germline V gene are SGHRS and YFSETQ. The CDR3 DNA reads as TGCGCCAGCAGCTGGGGGGACAGGGCCTATGGCTACACCTTC. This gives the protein CASSWGDRAYGYTF.

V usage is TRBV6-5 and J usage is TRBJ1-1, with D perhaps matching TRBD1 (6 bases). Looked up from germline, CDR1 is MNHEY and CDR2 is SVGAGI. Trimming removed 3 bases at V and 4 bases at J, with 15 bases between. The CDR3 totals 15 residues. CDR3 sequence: CASSYNGGPSTEAFF. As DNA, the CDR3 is TGTGCCAGCAGTTATAACGGGGGGCCGAGCACTGAAGCTTTCTTT.

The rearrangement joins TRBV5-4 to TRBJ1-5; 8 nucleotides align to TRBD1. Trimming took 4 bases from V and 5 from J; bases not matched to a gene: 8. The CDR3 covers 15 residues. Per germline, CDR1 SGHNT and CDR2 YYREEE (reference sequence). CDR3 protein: CASSLGTGRDQPQHF. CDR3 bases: TGTGCCAGCAGCCTCGGGACAGGTCGAGATCAGCCCCAGCATTTT.

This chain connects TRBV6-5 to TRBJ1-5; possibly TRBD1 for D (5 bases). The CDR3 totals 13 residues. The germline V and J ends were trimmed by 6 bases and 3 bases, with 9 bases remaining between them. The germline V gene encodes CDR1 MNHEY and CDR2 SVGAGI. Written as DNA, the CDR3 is TGTGCCAGCAGCCCAGGGATCAATCAGCCCCAGCATTTT. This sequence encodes CASSPGINQPQHF.

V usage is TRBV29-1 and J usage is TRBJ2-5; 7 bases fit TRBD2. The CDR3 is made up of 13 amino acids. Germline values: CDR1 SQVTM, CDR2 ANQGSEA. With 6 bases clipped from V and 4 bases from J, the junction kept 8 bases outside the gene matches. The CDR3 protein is CSVPPGGRETQYF. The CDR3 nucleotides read TGCAGCGTACCCCCGGGGGGTAGAGAGACCCAGTACTTC.

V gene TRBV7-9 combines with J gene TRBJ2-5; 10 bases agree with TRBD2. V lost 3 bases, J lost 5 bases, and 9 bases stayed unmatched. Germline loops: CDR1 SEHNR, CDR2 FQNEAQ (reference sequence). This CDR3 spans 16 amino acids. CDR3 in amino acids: CASSFGSGRLGETQYF. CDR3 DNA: TGTGCCAGCAGCTTCGGTAGCGGGAGGTTGGGTGAGACCCAGTACTTC.

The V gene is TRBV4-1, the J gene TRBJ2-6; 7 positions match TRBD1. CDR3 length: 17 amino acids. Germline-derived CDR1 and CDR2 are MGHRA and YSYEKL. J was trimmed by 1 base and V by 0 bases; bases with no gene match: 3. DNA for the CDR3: TGCGCCAGCAGCCAAGAAAAGACAGGGTCTGGGGCCAACGTCCTGACTTTC. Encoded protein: CASSQEKTGSGANVLTF.

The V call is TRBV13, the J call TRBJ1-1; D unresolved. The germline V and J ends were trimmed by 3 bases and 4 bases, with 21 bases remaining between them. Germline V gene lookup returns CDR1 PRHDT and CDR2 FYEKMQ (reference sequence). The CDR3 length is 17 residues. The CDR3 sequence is CASSFGLPTEGGTEAFF. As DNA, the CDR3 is TGTGCCAGCAGCTTTGGACTGCCAACCGAAGGAGGCACTGAAGCTTTCTTT.

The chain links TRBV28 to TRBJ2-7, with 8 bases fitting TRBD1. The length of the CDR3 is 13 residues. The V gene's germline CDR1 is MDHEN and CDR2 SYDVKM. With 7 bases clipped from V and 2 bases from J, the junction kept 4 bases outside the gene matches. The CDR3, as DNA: TGTGCCAGCACGATGACAGGGGCCTACGAGCAGTACTTC. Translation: CASTMTGAYEQYF.

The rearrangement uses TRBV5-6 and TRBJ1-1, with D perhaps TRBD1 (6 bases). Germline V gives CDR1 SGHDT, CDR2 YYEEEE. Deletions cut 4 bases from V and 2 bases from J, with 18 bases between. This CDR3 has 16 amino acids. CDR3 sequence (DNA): TGTGCCAGCAGCCCTCGGGGGGGCATTACCAACACTGAAGCTTTCTTT. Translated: CASSPRGGITNTEAFF.

The CDR3 protein is CASTPQGGSRLTEAFF. Here the CDR3 DNA reads TGTGCCAGTACCCCCCAAGGGGGTTCAAGGTTAACTGAAGCTTTCTTT. The chain is built from TRBV19 and TRBJ1-1; a weak D match, TRBD1 (6 bases). Germline V CDR1 and CDR2: LNHDA, SQIVND (reference sequence). This CDR3 has 16 residues. V was pared by 7 bases and J by 5 bases, with 23 bases between.

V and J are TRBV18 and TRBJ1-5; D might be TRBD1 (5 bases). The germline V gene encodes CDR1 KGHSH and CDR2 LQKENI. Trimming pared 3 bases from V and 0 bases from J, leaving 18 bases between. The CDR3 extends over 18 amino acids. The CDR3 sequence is CASSPSAAGAYSNQPQHF. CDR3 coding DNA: TGTGCCAGCTCACCTTCGGCCGCTGGGGCTTATAGCAATCAGCCCCAGCATTTT.

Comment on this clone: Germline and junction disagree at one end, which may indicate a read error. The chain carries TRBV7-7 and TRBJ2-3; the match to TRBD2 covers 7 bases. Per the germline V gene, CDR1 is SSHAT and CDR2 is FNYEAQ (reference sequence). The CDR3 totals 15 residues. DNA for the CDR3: TGTGCTAGCAGCTCAACGGGACTACGCACAGATACGCAGTATTTT. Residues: CASSSTGLRTDTQYF. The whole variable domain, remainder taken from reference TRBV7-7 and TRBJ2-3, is GAGVSQSPRYKVTKRGQDVTLRCDPISSHATLYWYQQALGQGPEFLTYFNYEAQPDKSGLPSDRFSAERPEGSISTLTIQRTEQRDSAMYRCASSSTGLRTDTQYFGPGTRLTVL.

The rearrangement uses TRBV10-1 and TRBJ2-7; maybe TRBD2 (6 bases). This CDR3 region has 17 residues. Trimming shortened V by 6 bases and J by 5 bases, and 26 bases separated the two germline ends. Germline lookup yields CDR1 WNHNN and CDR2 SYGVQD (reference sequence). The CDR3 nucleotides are TGCGCCAGCAGGGGTCTGGACGGGATGGAGGGGACGAACGAGCAGTACTTC. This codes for CASRGLDGMEGTNEQYF.

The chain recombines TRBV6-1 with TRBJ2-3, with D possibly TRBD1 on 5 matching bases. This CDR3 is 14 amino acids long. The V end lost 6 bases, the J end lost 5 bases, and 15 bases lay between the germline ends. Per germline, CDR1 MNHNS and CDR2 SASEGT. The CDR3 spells CASRDKSSGDTQYF. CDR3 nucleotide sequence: TGTGCCAGCAGGGACAAGAGTTCGGGAGATACGCAGTATTTT.